The 20 T cell receptor beta chains below all came from one sample that was sequenced in a study of OX40 agonist ivuxolimab in advanced cancers. Profiling relied on immunoSEQ multiplex PCR, and the TCRdb table lists in-frame clones only, not all of them. This table has 55,000 to 65,000 clones, 70% to 90% appearing once. Sequences were derived from CD4+ or CD8+ T cells sorted from blood, sampled in a trial of the OX40 agonist ivuxolimab. The receptors were gathered from an adult with an advanced solid tumor such as melanoma, head and neck, liver or kidney cancer.

V gene TRBV11-3 combines with J gene TRBJ2-1; TRBD2 matches at 8 bases. J lost 5 bases, V lost 5 bases, and 5 bases had no gene match. Germline V gene lookup returns CDR1 SGHNT and CDR2 YENEEA. The CDR3 extends over 14 amino acids. The DNA for the CDR3 is TGTGCCAGCAGCCAGGGACTAGTGAACAATGAGCAGTTCTTC. It is translated as CASSQGLVNNEQFF.

The chain couples TRBV7-9 to TRBJ1-4, with TRBD1 as a possible D gene (5 bases). V was cut by 5 bases and J by 8 bases, with 12 bases left in between. CDR1 is SEHNR and CDR2 is FQNEAQ in the germline V gene (reference sequence). The CDR3 loop spans 13 amino acids. DNA for the CDR3: TGTGCCAGCAGCCAGACAGTACCCGAAAAACTGTTTTTT. It specifies CASSQTVPEKLFF.

The rearrangement links TRBV28 to TRBJ1-1; the D gene is possibly TRBD1 (6 bases). The germline V and J ends were trimmed by 6 bases and 4 bases, with 18 bases remaining between them. Per the germline V gene, CDR1 is MDHEN and CDR2 is SYDVKM. The CDR3 has 15 amino acids. The CDR3 DNA sequence: TGTGCCAGCAGACTTCCGGGACAAAGTTCCACTGAAGCTTTCTTT. Translation gives CASRLPGQSSTEAFF.

V usage is TRBV5-1 and J usage is TRBJ1-1, with 7 bases lining up with TRBD1. The CDR3 has 13 amino acids. The trim removed 1 base at V and 7 bases at J, leaving 4 bases unmatched. CDR1 and CDR2 from the germline V gene are SGHRS and YFSETQ. The CDR3 loop reads CASSLWGQIEAFF. The CDR3 nucleotides are TGCGCCAGCAGCTTGTGGGGACAGATTGAAGCTTTCTTT. The entire variable domain, with the rest obtained from reference TRBV5-1 and TRBJ1-1, is as follows: KAGVTQTPRYLIKTRGQQVTLSCSPISGHRSVSWYQQTPGQGLQFLFEYFSETQRNKGNFPGRFSGRQFSNSRSEMNVSTLELGDSALYLCASSLWGQIEAFFGQGTRLTVV.

The chain combines TRBV5-4 with TRBJ2-5; 7 bases align to TRBD1. Trimming took 4 bases from V and 0 from J; bases not matched to a gene: 3. The germline gives CDR1 SGHNT, CDR2 YYREEE (reference sequence). This CDR3 comprises 14 residues. CDR3 amino acids: CASSKDRDQETQYF. CDR3 coding DNA: TGTGCCAGCAGCAAAGACAGGGACCAAGAGACCCAGTACTTC.

V and J are TRBV12-1 and TRBJ2-7; the table's D gene call, TRBD2, was not cross checked with the DNA. TRBV12-1 is assigned pseudogene status. The CDR3 spans 14 residues. The CDR3 region is CASSFVVPTYEQYF. The CDR3 nucleotides are TGTGCCAGCAGCTTTGTAGTTCCCACCTACGAGCAGTACTTC.

The chain recombines TRBV15 with TRBJ1-6; D not certain. This CDR3 is built from 13 residues. The V and J ends lost 4 bases and 5 bases respectively, with 6 bases between them. CDR1 and CDR2 (germline): LNHNV, YYDKDF (reference sequence). CDR3 coding DNA: TGTGCCACCAGCATCCTGAATAATTCACCCCTCCACTTT. Amino acids: CATSILNNSPLHF.

The chain couples TRBV5-4 to TRBJ2-7; 8 nucleotides agree with TRBD2. Germline trimming cut 4 bases from V and 6 bases from J; bases unmatched to any gene: 12. This CDR3 has 15 amino acids. Germline lookup yields CDR1 SGHNT and CDR2 YYREEE (reference sequence). The CDR3 sequence: CASSRVKTSEGEQYF. CDR3 DNA: TGTGCCAGCAGCCGTGTTAAGACTAGCGAGGGCGAGCAGTACTTC.

The chain carries TRBV28 and TRBJ2-7; 7 nucleotides match TRBD2. The CDR3 sequence is 16 residues long. Germline V gene data show CDR1 as MDHEN and CDR2 as SYDVKM. The V segment lost 8 bases and the J segment 0 bases; nucleotides outside the gene matches: 13. The CDR3 region is CASGPPGTTSSYEQYF. CDR3 nucleotides: TGTGCCAGCGGACCTCCCGGGACTACCAGCTCCTACGAGCAGTACTTC.

The rearrangement uses TRBV9 and TRBJ1-1, with 8 bases identical to TRBD1. The CDR3 covers 15 residues. Germline assignment: CDR1 SGDLS and CDR2 YYNGEE. Unmatched junction bases numbered 10, after V lost 4 bases and J lost 5 bases. In DNA, the CDR3 is TGTGCCAGCAGCCCCGCCCCGGACAGGGTAACTGAAGCTTTCTTT. This sequence encodes CASSPAPDRVTEAFF. The full variable domain, with the rest looked up from reference TRBV9 and TRBJ1-1, is DSGVTQTPKHLITATGQRVTLRCSPRSGDLSVYWYQQSLDQGLQFLIQYYNGEERAKGNILERFSAQQFPDLHSELNLSSLELGDSALYFCASSPAPDRVTEAFFGQGTRLTVV.

J is TRBJ2-3 and V is TRBV2; D is possibly TRBD2 (6 bases). Germline V lookup: CDR1 SNHLY, CDR2 FYNNEI. V gave up 6 bases and J gave up 0 bases, with 7 bases separating them. CDR3 length equals 13 residues. The CDR3 DNA is TGTGCCAGCAGGAGCGGGAGCACAGATACGCAGTATTTT. It specifies CASRSGSTDTQYF.

The genes are TRBV7-9 and TRBJ1-1, with D perhaps TRBD1 (6 bases). The V end was cut by 4 bases, the J end by 5 bases, with 17 bases between. CDR3 length: 15 residues. Germline assignment: CDR1 SEHNR and CDR2 FQNEAQ (reference sequence). CDR3 amino acids: CASSSLSGGQTEAFF. DNA of the CDR3: TGTGCCAGCAGCTCCCTATCCGGGGGGCAGACTGAAGCTTTCTTT.

The chain uses TRBV4-1 and TRBJ2-2, with a weak D call TRBD2 (5 bases). CDR1 and CDR2 from the germline V gene are MGHRA and YSYEKL. CDR3 size: 15 residues. V lost 0 bases to trimming and J lost 4 bases, with 9 bases between them. CDR3 coding DNA: TGCGCCAGCAGCCAAGAACAGCGGACCACCGGGGAGCTGTTTTTT. Its protein is CASSQEQRTTGELFF.

The chain employs TRBV19 and TRBJ2-5; TRBD1 matches at 7 bases. V dropped 0 bases and J dropped 4; count of bases not matched to a gene: 2. The germline V gene has CDR1 LNHDA and CDR2 SQIVND (reference sequence). The CDR3 consists of 14 residues. The CDR3 DNA is TGTGCCAGTAGTATAGAGACAGGGATAGAGACCCAGTACTTC. Translating it yields CASSIETGIETQYF.

V usage is TRBV6-1 and J usage is TRBJ1-2; D gene uncertain. V was shortened by 6 bases and J by 3 bases, with 11 bases between the two germline ends. Germline-derived CDR1 and CDR2 are MNHNS and SASEGT. This CDR3 comprises 13 residues. CDR3 amino acids: CASSPYADYGYTF. The CDR3 nucleotides read TGTGCCAGCAGCCCTTATGCGGACTATGGCTACACCTTC.

V usage is TRBV19 and J usage is TRBJ2-7; the D call may be TRBD1 or TRBD2 (5 bases each). This CDR3 is 13 amino acids long. The ends were cut back, 4 bases at V and 2 bases at J, with 9 bases in the middle. Per germline, CDR1 LNHDA and CDR2 SQIVND (reference sequence). As DNA, the CDR3 is TGTGCCAGTAGTAGGGGGATTACCTACGAGCAGTACTTC. Translated, it gives CASSRGITYEQYF.

This chain links TRBV19 with TRBJ2-1, with D perhaps matching TRBD1 or TRBD2 (5 bases each). Germline values: CDR1 LNHDA, CDR2 SQIVND (reference sequence). The CDR3 consists of 14 residues. Deletions cut 4 bases from V and 5 bases from J, with 12 bases between. This CDR3 reads CASSTGTRHNEQFF. CDR3 nucleotide sequence: TGTGCCAGTAGTACCGGGACCCGCCACAATGAGCAGTTCTTC.

The chain recombines TRBV5-1 with TRBJ2-7, with unresolved D. CDR3 length: 14 residues. Germline values: CDR1 SGHRS, CDR2 YFSETQ. V lost 0 bases, J lost 3 bases, and 10 bases lay in between. CDR3 protein: CASSLGSSNYEQYF. The DNA for the CDR3 is TGCGCCAGCAGCTTGGGGAGCTCGAACTACGAGCAGTACTTC.

This clone has a single count. This sequence joins TRBV7-2 and TRBJ2-1; TRBD1 matches 10 bases. The ends lost 5 bases at V and 5 bases at J; junction bases unmatched: 12. Looked up from germline, CDR1 is SGHTA and CDR2 is FQGNSA. This CDR3 contains 17 residues. CDR3 amino acids: CASSQVSTGGFNNEQFF. The CDR3 DNA sequence: TGTGCCAGCAGCCAAGTCTCGACAGGGGGCTTCAACAATGAGCAGTTCTTC.

V gene TRBV5-4 combines with J gene TRBJ2-6, with TRBD1 matching over 10 bases. After removal of 5 bases from V and 1 base from J, the junction contained 9 bases not matched to a gene. This CDR3 comprises 18 residues. Germline V lookup: CDR1 SGHNT, CDR2 YYREEE (reference sequence). The CDR3 DNA sequence: TGTGCCAGCAGTAATCCGGGACAGGGGTTTTCTGGGGCCAACGTCCTGACTTTC. Translated, it gives CASSNPGQGFSGANVLTF.